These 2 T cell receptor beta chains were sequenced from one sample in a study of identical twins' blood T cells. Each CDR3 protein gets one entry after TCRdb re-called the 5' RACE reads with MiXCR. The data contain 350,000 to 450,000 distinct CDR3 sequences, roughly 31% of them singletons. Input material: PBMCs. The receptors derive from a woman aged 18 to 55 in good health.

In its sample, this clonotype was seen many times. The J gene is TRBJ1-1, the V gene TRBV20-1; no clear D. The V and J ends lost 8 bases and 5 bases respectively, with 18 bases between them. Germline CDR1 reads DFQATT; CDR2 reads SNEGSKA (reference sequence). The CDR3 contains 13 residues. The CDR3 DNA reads TGCAGTCCCCCTGTAGCCGGTCGGACTGAAGCTTTCTTT. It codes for CSPPVAGRTEAFF.

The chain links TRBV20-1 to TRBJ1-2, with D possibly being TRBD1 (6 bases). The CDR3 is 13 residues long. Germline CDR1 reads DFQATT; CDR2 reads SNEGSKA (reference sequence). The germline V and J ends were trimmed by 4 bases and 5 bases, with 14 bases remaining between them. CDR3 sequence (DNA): TGCAGTGCTACACAACAGGGTCGATATGGCTACACCTTC. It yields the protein CSATQQGRYGYTF.